This T cell receptor (beta chain) was identified during a study of neurological immune-mediated disorders. Overall study findings and caveats: The study found no CDR3 amino acid sequences shared by expanded clones across subjects, suggesting private repertoires in all groups.

Per germline, CDR1 MNHEY and CDR2 SVGEGT. CDR3 length: 11 residues. The method for making cDNA was 5'RACE, and it used 10-nucleotide random UMIs. A single record per CDR3 protein comes from TCRdb applying MiXCR to the 5' RACE reads. The sample records about 50,000 distinct CDR3 sequences, about 9.3% being singletons. A word on this clonotype: What it recognizes is unknown. Just one base apart from a much larger clone, this may be a read error.

J is TRBJ1-4 and V is TRBV6-2 or TRBV6-3; 8 nucleotides match TRBD1. The sequenced sample consisted of PBMCs. The clonotype comes from a man aged 70-80 years with HTLV-1-associated myelopathy (HAM/TSP). The CDR3 spells CASDRDEKLFF. CDR3 DNA: TGTGCTTCGGACAGGGATGAAAAACTGTTTTTT.